Following are 15 T cell receptor beta chains from one sample sequenced in a study of blood T cells in healthy people across ages. Using a J-beta primer mix together with a sample-barcoded 5' primer, a second PCR was run for about 7 to 12 cycles. TCRdb itself ran the 5' RACE reads through MiXCR, one entry per CDR3 protein. The sample contains fewer than 900,000 distinct CDR3 sequences, 40% to 45% of which appear only once. The sample comprised blood. Source of these receptors: a woman aged 55-69 years in good health.

This clonotype was recorded many times. The chain carries TRBV5-1 and TRBJ2-6; D perhaps matches TRBD1 (6 bases). This CDR3 comprises 15 residues. The germline V gene has CDR1 SGHRS and CDR2 YFSETQ. V was shortened by 4 bases and J by 2 bases, with 10 bases between the two germline ends. CDR3 nucleotide sequence: TGCGCCAGCAGCCCGCAGGGGCCTGGGGCCAACGTCCTGACTTTC. This gives the protein CASSPQGPGANVLTF.

This clonotype was counted ten times or more. The V and J genes are TRBV5-6 and TRBJ2-5, with 8 bases lining up with TRBD2. V gave up 2 bases and J gave up 7 bases; unmatched junction bases: 10. The V gene's germline CDR1 is SGHDT and CDR2 YYEEEE. CDR3 length equals 15 residues. CDR3 DNA: TGTGCCAGCAGCTTCCAGGCGGCGGGGGGCATGACCCAGTACTTC. Translating it yields CASSFQAAGGMTQYF.

The chain has TRBV5-5 and TRBJ1-5; D not certain. Germline V CDR1 and CDR2: SGHKS, YYEKEE (reference sequence). CDR3 size: 13 residues. V was clipped by 4 bases and J by 5 bases, with 10 bases between them. This CDR3 reads CASSHAADQPQHF. The CDR3 DNA follows: TGTGCCAGCAGCCACGCGGCGGATCAGCCCCAGCATTTT.

In regard to this clonotype: A clone one base away is much larger, so this may be a read error. The V call is TRBV5-4, the J call TRBJ2-5; either TRBD1 or TRBD2 may supply D (5 bases each). Germline V gives CDR1 SGHNT, CDR2 YYREEE (reference sequence). The CDR3 runs to 14 residues. Trimming shortened V by 3 bases and J by 1 base, and 10 bases separated the two germline ends. The chain's CDR3 is CASSSRGTQETQYF. The CDR3 nucleotides are TGTGCCAGCAGCTCCCGGGGCACCCAAGAGACCCAGTACTTC.

This rearrangement joins TRBV10-3 to TRBJ1-4; 7 nucleotides line up with TRBD1. The CDR3 spans 14 residues. Germline V CDR1 and CDR2: ENHRY, SYGVKD. Trimming at V came to 5 bases and at J to 8 bases, leaving 8 bases not matched to a gene. CDR3 in amino acids: CAISRQGGEEKLFF. In DNA form, the CDR3 reads TGTGCCATCAGTCGACAGGGCGGTGAGGAAAAACTGTTTTTT.

V gene TRBV6-5 combines with J gene TRBJ2-4; 9 nucleotides match TRBD1. Germline assignment: CDR1 MNHEY and CDR2 SVGAGI. This CDR3 is built from 13 residues. With 5 bases clipped from V and 7 bases from J, the junction kept 3 bases outside the gene matches. The CDR3 sequence is CASSGDRANIQYF. CDR3 DNA: TGTGCCAGCAGTGGGGACAGGGCCAACATTCAGTACTTC.

Details on this clonotype: A junction end diverges from the germline sequence, so it may reflect a read error. The chain recombines TRBV5-6 with TRBJ2-3; weak D call: TRBD1 (6 bases). The CDR3 is made up of 15 amino acids. Germline CDR1 and CDR2: SGHDT and YYEEEE. The CDR3: CASSVGGSGTDMQYF. In DNA form, the CDR3 reads TGTGCCAGCAGCGTAGGGGGATCCGGCACAGATATGCAGTATTTT. Combining the CDR3 with reference TRBV5-6 and TRBJ2-3 gives the whole variable domain DAGVTQSPTHLIKTRGQQVTLRCSPKSGHDTVSWYQQALGQGPQFIFQYYEEEERQRGNFPDRFSGHQFPNYSSELNVNALLLGDSALYLCASSVGGSGTDMQYFGPGTRLTVL.

This clonotype was seen more than once but under ten times. The gene calls are TRBV7-3 and TRBJ2-5, with TRBD2 matching 13 bases. Germline V gene sequence: CDR1 SGHTA, CDR2 FQGTGA. The CDR3 extends over 17 amino acids. The V segment lost 5 bases and the J segment 11 bases; nucleotides outside the gene matches: 17. CDR3 loop: CASSPGLAGVSYNEQYF. CDR3 nucleotides: TGTGCCAGCAGCCCAGGACTAGCGGGGGTCAGCTACAATGAGCAGTACTTC.

CDR3 coding DNA: TGTGCCATCGTGCTCCCAACCTACGAGCAGTACTTC. Its translation is CAIVLPTYEQYF. The chain combines TRBV10-3 with TRBJ2-7, with D unclear. V lost 8 bases to trimming and J lost 2 bases, with 10 bases between them. Germline V gene lookup returns CDR1 ENHRY and CDR2 SYGVKD. This CDR3 has 12 amino acids.

This clonotype was found a few times. The J gene is TRBJ2-1, the V gene TRBV7-9; 8 bases align to TRBD1. Germline CDR1 is SEHNR and CDR2 is FQNEAQ (reference sequence). The CDR3 loop spans 14 amino acids. J was trimmed by 7 bases and V by 2 bases; bases with no gene match: 4. The CDR3 region has the DNA TGTGCCAGCAGCTTACCTGACAGGGGTAATGAGCAGTTCTTC. It is translated as CASSLPDRGNEQFF.

This rearrangement joins TRBV20-1 to TRBJ2-5; unclear D gene. This CDR3 spans 12 amino acids. Germline CDR1 DFQATT, CDR2 SNEGSKA (reference sequence). V lost 3 bases and J 4 bases, leaving 9 bases between the germline ends. The CDR3 protein is CSARQQTETQYF. CDR3 DNA: TGCAGTGCTAGGCAACAGACAGAGACCCAGTACTTC.

Many counts were recorded for this clonotype. The chain recombines TRBV20-1 with TRBJ2-7; weak D call: TRBD2 (5 bases). Per the germline V gene, CDR1 is DFQATT and CDR2 is SNEGSKA (reference sequence). V was trimmed by 6 bases and J by 7 bases, leaving 19 bases between them. This CDR3 spans 13 amino acids. This CDR3 reads CSASALTTGEQYF. The CDR3 DNA follows: TGCAGTGCCAGCGCGCTGACTACTGGAGAGCAGTACTTC.

This clonotype was observed once. It may be a read error: a sequence one base away is much more abundant. This chain links TRBV28 with TRBJ2-5; tentative D call: TRBD2 (5 bases). Germline CDR1 MDHEN, CDR2 SYDVKM. The CDR3 is 13 residues long. Trimming stripped 6 bases from V and 2 bases from J, with 10 bases between. CDR3 protein: CASRTNGQETQYF. DNA for the CDR3: TGTGCCAGCAGGACTAACGGACAAGAGACCCAGTACTTC.

The chain carries TRBV7-3 and TRBJ2-1; no firm D call. CDR3 length: 16 residues. Trimming removed 1 base at V and 0 bases at J, with 10 bases between. Germline CDR1 and CDR2: SGHTA and FQGTGA. The CDR3 nucleotides read TGTGCCAGCAGCTTAAGGGGTAGGAGCTCCTACAATGAGCAGTTCTTC. Translated, it gives CASSLRGRSSYNEQFF.

The chain is built from TRBV20-1 and TRBJ2-4; 8 bases map to TRBD2. The length of the CDR3 is 15 residues. Per the germline V gene, CDR1 is DFQATT and CDR2 is SNEGSKA (reference sequence). Trimming removed 7 bases from V and 2 bases from J; junction bases left unmatched: 10. The CDR3 loop reads CSVNAGGFPKNIQYF. In DNA, the CDR3 is TGCAGTGTTAACGCGGGGGGATTTCCCAAAAACATTCAGTACTTC.